These T cell receptor beta chains were read from a single sample in a study of T cell responses to AZD1222 COVID-19 vaccine. The repertoire was sequenced with immunoSEQ multiplex PCR; TCRdb's copy has only in-frame clones and lacks some. The data hold roughly 130,000 clones, with approximately 90% observed a single time. The source was peripheral blood, collected on day 0 of AZD1222 vaccination. The receptors shown here come from an adult in good health. The CDR3 runs from the conserved cysteine through the conserved F or W. The D gene is left open where the match is weak.

>11|TRBV30|TRBJ1-1|-
CACRTDTEAFF
TGTGCCTGCCGCACAGACACTGAAGCTTTCTTT
>16|TRBV21-1|TRBJ1-1|-
CASSKVRDRRNTEAFF
TGTGCCAGCAGCAAAGTTAGGGACAGAAGGAACACTGAAGCTTTCTTT
>12|TRBV25-1|TRBJ1-2|-
CASMEPPYGYTF
TGTGCCAGCATGGAGCCCCCCTATGGCTACACCTTC
>12|TRBV2|TRBJ1-5|-
CASSDSNQPQHF
TGTGCCAGCAGTGATAGCAATCAGCCCCAGCATTTT
>17|TRBV15|TRBJ2-2|-
CATSRDYGASSTGELFF
TGTGCCACCAGCAGAGACTATGGGGCTAGTTCCACCGGGGAGCTGTTTTTT
>13|TRBV9|TRBJ1-5|-
CASSPSANQPQHF
TGTGCCAGCAGCCCTTCGGCCAATCAGCCCCAGCATTTT
>14|TRBV3-1/TRBV3-2|TRBJ1-1|-
CASSQTLGRVGTFF
TGTGCCAGCAGCCAAACTCTCGGTAGGGTCGGGACTTTCTTT
>14|TRBV6-5|TRBJ1-6|-
CASSWRPGDSPLHF
TGTGCCAGCAGTTGGCGGCCCGGAGATTCACCCCTCCACTTT
>14|TRBV19|TRBJ1-4|-
CASSPPRRGEKLFF
TGTGCCAGTAGTCCTCCACGGCGGGGGGAAAAACTGTTTTTT
>14|TRBV6-5|TRBJ1-4|-
CASRPGWANEKLFF
TGTGCCAGCAGGCCCGGGTGGGCTAATGAAAAACTGTTTTTT
>14|TRBV2|TRBJ2-1|-
CASSSRVGGNEQFF
TGTGCCAGCAGTTCCCGGGTTGGGGGGAATGAGCAGTTCTTC
>15|TRBV4-3|TRBJ2-1|TRBD2
CASSQELAVNNEQFF
TGCGCCAGCAGCCAAGAGCTAGCGGTTAACAATGAGCAGTTCTTC
>13|TRBV5-6|TRBJ1-2|TRBD1
CASKGGEDYGYTF
TGTGCCAGCAAAGGGGGCGAGGACTATGGCTACACCTTC
>17|TRBV3-1/TRBV3-2|TRBJ1-1|-
CASSQLGGGGALTEAFF
TGTGCCAGCAGCCAGCTTGGGGGCGGGGGCGCGCTCACTGAAGCTTTCTTT